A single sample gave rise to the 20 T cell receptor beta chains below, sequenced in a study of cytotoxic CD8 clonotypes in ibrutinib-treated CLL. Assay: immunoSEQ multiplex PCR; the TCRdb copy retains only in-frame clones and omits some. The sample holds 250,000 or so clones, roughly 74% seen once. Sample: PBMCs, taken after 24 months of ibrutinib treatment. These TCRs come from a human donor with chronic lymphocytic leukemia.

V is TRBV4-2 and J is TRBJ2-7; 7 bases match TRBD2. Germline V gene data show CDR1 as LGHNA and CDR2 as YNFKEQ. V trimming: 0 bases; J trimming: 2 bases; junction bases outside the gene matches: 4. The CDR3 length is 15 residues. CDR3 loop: CASSQEIAGTYEQYF. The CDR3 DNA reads TGTGCCAGCAGCCAAGAGATAGCGGGCACCTACGAGCAGTACTTC.

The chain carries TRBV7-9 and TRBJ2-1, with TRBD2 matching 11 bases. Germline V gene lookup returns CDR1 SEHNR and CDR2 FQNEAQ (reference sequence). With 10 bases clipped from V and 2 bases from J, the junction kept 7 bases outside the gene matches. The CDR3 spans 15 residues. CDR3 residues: CATLRGLAAYNEQFF. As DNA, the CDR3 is TGTGCCACTTTAAGGGGACTAGCGGCCTACAATGAGCAGTTCTTC.

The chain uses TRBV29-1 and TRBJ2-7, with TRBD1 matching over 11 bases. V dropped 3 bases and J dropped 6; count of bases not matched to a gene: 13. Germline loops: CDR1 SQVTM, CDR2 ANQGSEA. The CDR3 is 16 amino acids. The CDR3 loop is CSVEGTGGRGVGEQYF. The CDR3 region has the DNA TGCAGCGTTGAGGGGACAGGGGGTCGGGGAGTCGGCGAGCAGTACTTC.

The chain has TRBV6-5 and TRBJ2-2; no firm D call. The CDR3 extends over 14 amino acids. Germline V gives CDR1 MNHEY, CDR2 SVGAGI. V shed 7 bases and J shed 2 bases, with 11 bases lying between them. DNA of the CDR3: TGTGCCAGCACCCCTGTGGTCAACACCGGGGAGCTGTTTTTT. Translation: CASTPVVNTGELFF.

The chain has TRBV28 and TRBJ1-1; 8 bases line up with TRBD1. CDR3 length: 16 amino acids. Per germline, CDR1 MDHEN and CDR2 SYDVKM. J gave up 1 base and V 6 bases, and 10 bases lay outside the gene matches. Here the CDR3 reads CASSLDREGGNTEAFF. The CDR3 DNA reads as TGTGCCAGCAGCCTGGACAGGGAGGGTGGGAACACTGAAGCTTTCTTT. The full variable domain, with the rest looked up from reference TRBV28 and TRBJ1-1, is DVKVTQSSRYLVKRTGEKVFLECVQDMDHENMFWYRQDPGLGLRLIYFSYDVKMKEKGDIPEGYSVSREKKERFSLILESASTNQTSMYLCASSLDREGGNTEAFFGQGTRLTVV.

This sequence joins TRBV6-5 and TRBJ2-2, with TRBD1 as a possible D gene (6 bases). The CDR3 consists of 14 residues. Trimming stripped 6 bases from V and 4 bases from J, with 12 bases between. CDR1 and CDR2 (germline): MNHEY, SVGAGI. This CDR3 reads CASSRGQSTGELFF. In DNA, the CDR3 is TGTGCCAGCAGCAGAGGACAGAGCACCGGGGAGCTGTTTTTT.

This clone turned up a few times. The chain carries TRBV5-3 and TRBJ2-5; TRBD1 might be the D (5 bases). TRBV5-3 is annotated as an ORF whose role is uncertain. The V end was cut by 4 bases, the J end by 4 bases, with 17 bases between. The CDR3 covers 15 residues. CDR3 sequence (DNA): TGTGCCAGAAGCCCCAGGGAAGGGGCAAGAGAGACCCAGTACTTC. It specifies CARSPREGARETQYF.

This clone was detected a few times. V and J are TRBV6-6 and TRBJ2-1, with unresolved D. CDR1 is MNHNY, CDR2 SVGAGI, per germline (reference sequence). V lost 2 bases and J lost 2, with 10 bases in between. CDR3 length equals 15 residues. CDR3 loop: CASSYDSSAYNEQFF. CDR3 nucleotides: TGTGCCAGCAGTTACGATAGTTCCGCCTACAATGAGCAGTTCTTC.

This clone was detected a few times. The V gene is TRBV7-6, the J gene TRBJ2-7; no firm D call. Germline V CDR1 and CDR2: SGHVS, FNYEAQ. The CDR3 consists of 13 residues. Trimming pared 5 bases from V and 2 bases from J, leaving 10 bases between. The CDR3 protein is CASSLRAPYEQYF. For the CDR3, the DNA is TGTGCCAGCAGCCTCCGGGCCCCCTACGAGCAGTACTTC.

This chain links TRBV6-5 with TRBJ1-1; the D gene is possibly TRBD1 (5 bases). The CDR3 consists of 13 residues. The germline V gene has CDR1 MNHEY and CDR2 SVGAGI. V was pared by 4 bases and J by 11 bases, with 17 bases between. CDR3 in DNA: TGTGCCAGCAGTTTATTTGGTTTGGGGGAGGCTTTCTTT. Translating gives CASSLFGLGEAFF.

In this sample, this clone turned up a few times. The CDR3 spells CASSLEGRAPYNEQFF. CDR3 DNA sequence: TGTGCCAGCAGTTTAGAGGGACGCGCTCCCTACAATGAGCAGTTCTTC. The gene calls are TRBV27 and TRBJ2-1, with D possibly called TRBD1 or TRBD2 (5 bases each). Germline assignment: CDR1 MNHEY and CDR2 SMNVEV (reference sequence). Trimming took 2 bases from V and 2 from J, leaving 13 bases between them. The length of the CDR3 is 16 residues.

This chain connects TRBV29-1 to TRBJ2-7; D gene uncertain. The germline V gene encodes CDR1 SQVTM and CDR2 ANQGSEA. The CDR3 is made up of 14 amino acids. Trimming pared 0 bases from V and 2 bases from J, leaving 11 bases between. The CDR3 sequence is CSVEEVSRPYEQYF. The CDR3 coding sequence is TGCAGCGTTGAAGAGGTCTCGAGACCCTACGAGCAGTACTTC.

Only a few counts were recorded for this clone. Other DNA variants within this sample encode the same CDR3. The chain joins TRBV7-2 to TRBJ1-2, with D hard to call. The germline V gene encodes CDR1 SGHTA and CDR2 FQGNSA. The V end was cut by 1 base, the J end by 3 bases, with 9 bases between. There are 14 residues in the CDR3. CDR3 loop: CASSLGPGYYGYTF. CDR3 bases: TGTGCCAGCAGCTTAGGCCCAGGATACTATGGCTACACCTTC. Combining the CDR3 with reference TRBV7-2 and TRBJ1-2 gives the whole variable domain GAGVSQSPSNKVTEKGKDVELRCDPISGHTALYWYRQSLGQGLEFLIYFQGNSAPDKSGLPSDRFSAERTGGSVSTLTIQRTQQEDSAVYLCASSLGPGYYGYTFGSGTRLTVV.

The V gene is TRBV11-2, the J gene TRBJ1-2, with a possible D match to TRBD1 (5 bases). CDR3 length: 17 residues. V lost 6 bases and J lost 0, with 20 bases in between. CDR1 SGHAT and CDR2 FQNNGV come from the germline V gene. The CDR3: CASRSIIGEQTNYGYTF. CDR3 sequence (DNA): TGTGCCAGCAGATCAATTATAGGGGAACAAACTAACTATGGCTACACCTTC.

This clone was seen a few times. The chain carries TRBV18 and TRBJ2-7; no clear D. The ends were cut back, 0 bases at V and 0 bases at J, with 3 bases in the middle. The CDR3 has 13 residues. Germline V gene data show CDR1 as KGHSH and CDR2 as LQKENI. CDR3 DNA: TGTGCCAGCTCACCACCGGCCTCCTACGAGCAGTACTTC. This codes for CASSPPASYEQYF.

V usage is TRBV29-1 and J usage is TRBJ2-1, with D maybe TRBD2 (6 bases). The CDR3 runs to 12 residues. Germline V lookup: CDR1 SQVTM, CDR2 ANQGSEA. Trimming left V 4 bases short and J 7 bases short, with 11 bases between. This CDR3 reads CSVGRARNEQFF. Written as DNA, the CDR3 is TGCAGCGTTGGGAGGGCGAGAAATGAGCAGTTCTTC.

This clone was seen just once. CDR3 sequence reads: CASSLTGYEQYF. CDR3 DNA sequence: TGTGCCAGCAGCCTTACGGGCTACGAGCAGTACTTC. The chain recombines TRBV13 with TRBJ2-7; D uncertain. Trimming shortened V by 5 bases and J by 3 bases, and 8 bases separated the two germline ends. This CDR3 is built from 12 residues. Per the germline V gene, CDR1 is PRHDT and CDR2 is FYEKMQ (reference sequence).

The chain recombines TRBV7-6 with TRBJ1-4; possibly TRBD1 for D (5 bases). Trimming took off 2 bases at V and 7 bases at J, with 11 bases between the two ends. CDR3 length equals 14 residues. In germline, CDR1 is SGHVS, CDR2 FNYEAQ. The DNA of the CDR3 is TGTGCCAGCAGCTTACTCGGGGGTCCTGAAAAACTGTTTTTT. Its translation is CASSLLGGPEKLFF. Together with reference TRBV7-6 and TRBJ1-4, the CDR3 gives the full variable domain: GAGVSQSPRYKVTKRGQDVALRCDPISGHVSLYWYRQALGQGPEFLTYFNYEAQQDKSGLPNDRFSAERPEGSISTLTIQRTEQRDSAMYRCASSLLGGPEKLFFGSGTQLSVL.

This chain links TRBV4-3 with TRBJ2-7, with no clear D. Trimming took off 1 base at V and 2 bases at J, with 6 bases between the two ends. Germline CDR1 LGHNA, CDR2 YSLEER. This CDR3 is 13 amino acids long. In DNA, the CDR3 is TGCGCCAGCAGCCAAGCTGTAGCCTACGAGCAGTACTTC. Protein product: CASSQAVAYEQYF.

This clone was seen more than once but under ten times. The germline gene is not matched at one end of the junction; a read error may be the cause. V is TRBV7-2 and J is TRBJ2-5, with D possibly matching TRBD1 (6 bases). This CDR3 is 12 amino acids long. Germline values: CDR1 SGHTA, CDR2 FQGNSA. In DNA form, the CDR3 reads TGTGCCGGCAGGGGAAGCGGAGAGACCCAGTACTTC. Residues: CAGRGSGETQYF. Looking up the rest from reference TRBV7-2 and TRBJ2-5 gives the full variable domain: GAGVSQSPSNKVTEKGKDVELRCDPISGHTALYWYRQSLGQGLEFLIYFQGNSAPDKSGLPSDRFSAERTGGSVSTLTIQRTQQEDSAVYLCAGRGSGETQYFGPGTRLLVL.